Each of the 24 T cell receptor beta chains below was sequenced from the same sample in a study of T cell repertoires in cytomegalovirus infection. TCRdb re-called the reads with MiXCR, one entry per CDR3 protein. There are more than 400,000 distinct CDR3 sequences in the sample; approximately 25% occur only once, and about 13% lies in the top ten. Material for sequencing was PBMCs. The receptors shown here come from a human donor in good health (CMV status not recorded). Some clones in this sample may be carry-over from other donors' samples.

This clonotype has a count of ten or more. The chain links TRBV7-2 to TRBJ2-3; no definite D call. In germline, CDR1 is SGHTA, CDR2 FQGNSA. Trimming pared 5 bases from V and 5 bases from J, leaving 8 bases between. The CDR3 length is 12 residues. The CDR3 reads CASSREVDTQYF. The CDR3 nucleotides are TGTGCCAGCAGCAGGGAAGTAGATACGCAGTATTTT. The entire variable domain, with the rest obtained from reference TRBV7-2 and TRBJ2-3, is as follows: GAGVSQSPSNKVTEKGKDVELRCDPISGHTALYWYRQSLGQGLEFLIYFQGNSAPDKSGLPSDRFSAERTGGSVSTLTIQRTQQEDSAVYLCASSREVDTQYFGPGTRLTVL.

This clonotype was picked up a small number of times. The chain employs TRBV19 and TRBJ1-5; 7 bases map to TRBD1. The length of the CDR3 is 13 residues. Per germline, CDR1 LNHDA and CDR2 SQIVND (reference sequence). J was trimmed by 3 bases and V by 10 bases; bases with no gene match: 6. CDR3 sequence: CATRGQLNQPQHF. CDR3 nucleotides: TGTGCCACTAGGGGACAGCTCAATCAGCCCCAGCATTTT.

The chain recombines TRBV6-2 or TRBV6-3 with TRBJ2-3; 8 bases match TRBD2. J lost 7 bases, V lost 5 bases, and 8 bases had no gene match. This CDR3 region has 14 residues. CDR1 and CDR2 from the germline V gene are MNHEY and SVGEGT. The CDR3 DNA follows: TGTGCCAGCAGTCTTAGCGGGATGAAAAATACGCAGTATTTT. It specifies CASSLSGMKNTQYF.

The rearrangement joins TRBV7-9 to TRBJ2-5, with D maybe TRBD1 (5 bases). From germline, CDR1 is SEHNR and CDR2 FQNEAQ (reference sequence). The CDR3 covers 13 residues. The V and J ends lost 4 bases and 5 bases respectively, with 11 bases between them. For the CDR3, the DNA is TGTGCCAGCAGCTGGGGCGTCCGGGAGACCCAGTACTTC. This sequence encodes CASSWGVRETQYF.

This chain joins TRBV6-1 and TRBJ2-3, with TRBD2 identical over 10 bases. This CDR3 region has 16 residues. Germline-derived CDR1 and CDR2 are MNHNS and SASEGT. V dropped 5 bases and J dropped 4; count of bases not matched to a gene: 9. The CDR3 reads CASSTLSGGTPDTQYF. The CDR3, as DNA: TGTGCCAGCAGTACCCTTAGCGGGGGGACCCCAGATACGCAGTATTTT.

There are a few counts of this clonotype. The CDR3 is CASSPTGYGNEQFF. The CDR3, as DNA: TGCGCCAGCAGCCCCACAGGGTATGGGAATGAGCAGTTCTTC. The chain couples TRBV5-1 to TRBJ2-1; possible D gene TRBD1, 6 bases. With 4 bases removed from V and 7 bases from J, the gap between germline ends came to 15 bases. The CDR3 consists of 14 residues. CDR1 is SGHRS, CDR2 YFSETQ, per germline.

CDR3 residues: CASSPPPAGVNEQFF. The CDR3, as DNA: TGTGCCAGCTCACCACCCCCAGCGGGAGTCAATGAGCAGTTCTTC. The chain couples TRBV18 to TRBJ2-1; 8 positions match TRBD2. V shed 0 bases, J shed 6 bases, and the junction held 4 bases outside the gene matches. This CDR3 has 15 amino acids. Germline values: CDR1 KGHSH, CDR2 LQKENI.

The rearrangement uses TRBV4-2 and TRBJ2-7; 12 bases are shared with TRBD2. The germline CDR1 and CDR2 sequences are LGHNA and YNFKEQ. The V segment lost 0 bases and the J segment 4 bases; nucleotides outside the gene matches: 7. CDR3 length: 17 amino acids. DNA of the CDR3: TGTGCCAGCAGCCAAGAACTCACGACTAGCGGGAGATACGAGCAGTACTTC. It is translated as CASSQELTTSGRYEQYF.

This clonotype was counted ten times or more. The chain couples TRBV7-2 to TRBJ2-5; 8 bases agree with TRBD2. The CDR3 contains 13 residues. With V trimmed by 5 bases and J by 4 bases, 3 bases remained unmatched. Per germline, CDR1 SGHTA and CDR2 FQGNSA. This CDR3 is CASSVTSGETQYF. Written as DNA, the CDR3 is TGTGCCAGCAGCGTCACTAGCGGAGAGACCCAGTACTTC.

This chain connects TRBV28 to TRBJ2-3; possibly TRBD2 for D (6 bases). The CDR3 consists of 14 residues. CDR1 is MDHEN, CDR2 SYDVKM, per germline. Trimming left V 10 bases short and J 2 bases short, with 16 bases between. CDR3 DNA: TGTGCCACCCGAAGAGGCGGGAACACAGATACGCAGTATTTT. Translation: CATRRGGNTDTQYF.

The chain joins TRBV11-2 to TRBJ1-6; a possible D gene is TRBD1 (5 bases). Germline CDR1 and CDR2: SGHAT and FQNNGV. Trimming shortened V by 5 bases and J by 7 bases, and 15 bases separated the two germline ends. There are 15 residues in the CDR3. The CDR3 DNA reads TGTGCCAGCAGCGACCTCTCAGGGCAAAATTCACCCCTCCACTTT. This sequence encodes CASSDLSGQNSPLHF.

This clonotype was seen at least ten times. V usage is TRBV7-9 and J usage is TRBJ2-5; perhaps D is TRBD1 or TRBD2 (5 bases each). V lost 5 bases, J lost 0 bases, and 10 bases lay in between. CDR3 length: 14 amino acids. Germline CDR1 reads SEHNR; CDR2 reads FQNEAQ (reference sequence). In DNA form, the CDR3 reads TGTGCCAGCAGCGATGGGACCTACCAAGAGACCCAGTACTTC. It specifies CASSDGTYQETQYF.

The gene calls are TRBV5-1 and TRBJ2-5; no firm D call. V shed 2 bases and J shed 5 bases, with 13 bases lying between them. The germline gives CDR1 SGHRS, CDR2 YFSETQ. The CDR3 sequence is 14 residues long. As DNA, the CDR3 is TGCGCCAGCAGCTTAGGACGGAAAGAGGAGACCCAGTACTTC. It encodes CASSLGRKEETQYF.

This clonotype was counted a few times. This chain uses TRBV7-6 with TRBJ2-2; 13 bases match TRBD2. The V gene end was trimmed by 6 bases and the J gene end by 3 bases; junction bases not matched to a gene: 10. In germline, CDR1 is SGHVS, CDR2 FNYEAQ. This CDR3 region has 18 residues. CDR3 DNA: TGTGCCAGCAGAGTCGGACTAGCGGGGGCCCGGGACACCGGGGAGCTGTTTTTT. Translating it yields CASRVGLAGARDTGELFF.

This chain links TRBV7-4 with TRBJ2-1; 12 positions match TRBD2. The CDR3 totals 16 residues. V lost 5 bases, J lost 7 bases, and 9 bases stayed unmatched. CDR1 and CDR2 (germline): SGHVT, SQSDAQ. CDR3 loop: CASSLFGLAGMNEQFF. CDR3 in DNA: TGTGCCAGCAGCCTCTTCGGACTAGCGGGAATGAATGAGCAGTTCTTC. The variable domain in full, with the rest retrieved from reference TRBV7-4 and TRBJ2-1, is GAGVSQSPRYKVAKRGRDVALRCDSISGHVTLYWYRQTLGQGSEVLTYSQSDAQRDKSGRPSGRFSAERPERSVSTLKIQRTEQGDSAVYLCASSLFGLAGMNEQFFGPGTRLTVL.

This chain connects TRBV27 to TRBJ2-1; 15 nucleotides match TRBD2. Germline V gene data show CDR1 as MNHEY and CDR2 as SMNVEV (reference sequence). This CDR3 is built from 17 residues. V was clipped by 2 bases and J by 4 bases; unmatched bases: 3. CDR3 sequence: CASSLGGLAGGYNEQFF. CDR3 DNA: TGTGCCAGCAGTTTAGGGGGACTAGCGGGAGGATACAATGAGCAGTTCTTC.

The chain joins TRBV7-3 to TRBJ2-3; no reliable D call. Between the trimmed V and J ends, which lost 2 bases and 6 bases, there was a span of 15 bases. CDR1 SGHTA and CDR2 FQGTGA come from the germline V gene. This CDR3 is built from 15 residues. CDR3 nucleotides: TGTGCCAGCAGCTTACAATTGGATCCAGAGGATACGCAGTATTTT. Its protein is CASSLQLDPEDTQYF.

This clonotype was seen only a few times. This rearrangement joins TRBV5-6 to TRBJ2-5; 8 bases map to TRBD1. Germline V gene lookup returns CDR1 SGHDT and CDR2 YYEEEE. The CDR3 loop spans 14 amino acids. Trimming removed 5 bases from V and 4 bases from J; junction bases left unmatched: 7. The CDR3 is CASSDGQGVETQYF. The CDR3 coding sequence is TGTGCCAGCAGTGATGGACAGGGTGTAGAGACCCAGTACTTC. The full variable domain, rest sourced from reference TRBV5-6 and TRBJ2-5, is DAGVTQSPTHLIKTRGQQVTLRCSPKSGHDTVSWYQQALGQGPQFIFQYYEEEERQRGNFPDRFSGHQFPNYSSELNVNALLLGDSALYLCASSDGQGVETQYFGPGTRLLVL.

The chain links TRBV27 to TRBJ2-3; 10 positions agree with TRBD1. Trimming took 6 bases from V and 5 from J; bases not matched to a gene: 8. The CDR3 runs 15 residues. Germline loops: CDR1 MNHEY, CDR2 SMNVEV (reference sequence). CDR3 in amino acids: CASRTAGQGRDTQYF. DNA of the CDR3: TGTGCCAGCAGGACCGCGGGACAGGGGAGAGATACGCAGTATTTT.

This clonotype was detected ten times or more. The J gene is TRBJ2-7, the V gene TRBV7-2; D ambiguous. V was cut by 0 bases and J by 5 bases, with 8 bases left in between. CDR1 SGHTA and CDR2 FQGNSA come from the germline V gene. The CDR3 covers 13 residues. DNA of the CDR3: TGTGCCAGCAGCTTAGCGCCGTTCCACGAGCAGTACGTC. As protein: CASSLAPFHEQYV.

Remarks on this clonotype: One end of the junction does not line up with germline, which may come from a read error. This chain uses TRBV7-3 with TRBJ1-4; D is uncertain. From germline, CDR1 is SGHTA and CDR2 FQGTGA. The CDR3 loop spans 14 amino acids. The CDR3 loop is CASSWAEQNENLFF. The DNA for the CDR3 is TGTGCCAGCAGCTGGGCGGAGCAAAATGAAAACCTGTTTTTT.

Only a few counts were recorded for this clonotype. The chain uses TRBV27 and TRBJ2-1, with D tentatively TRBD2 (6 bases). Germline lookup yields CDR1 MNHEY and CDR2 SMNVEV (reference sequence). V lost 5 bases and J lost 0, with 11 bases in between. The length of the CDR3 is 15 residues. The CDR3 loop is CASSTVADSYNEQFF. The CDR3 DNA reads TGTGCCAGCAGTACCGTAGCGGACTCCTACAATGAGCAGTTCTTC.

This clonotype is a singleton in its sample. The rearrangement joins TRBV27 to TRBJ2-2, with 7 bases matching TRBD2. The CDR3 length is 13 residues. The V gene end was trimmed by 9 bases and the J gene end by 5 bases; junction bases not matched to a gene: 6. The germline gives CDR1 MNHEY, CDR2 SMNVEV (reference sequence). Here the CDR3 DNA reads TGTGCCAGTTGGACTAGTGGGACCGGGGAGCTGTTTTTT. Residues: CASWTSGTGELFF.

The rearrangement uses TRBV19 and TRBJ2-1; no definite D call. The ends were cut back, 5 bases at V and 7 bases at J, with 21 bases in the middle. CDR3 length equals 16 residues. CDR1 is LNHDA and CDR2 is SQIVND in the germline V gene (reference sequence). CDR3 nucleotides: TGTGCCAGTAGTCACTCTTCCCTATACCTGAGGAATGAGCAGTTCTTC. Translating gives CASSHSSLYLRNEQFF.